Listed below are T cell receptor beta chains from one sample, sequenced in a study of T cell changes during pregnancy in multiple sclerosis. The repertoire was sequenced with immunoSEQ multiplex PCR; TCRdb's copy has only in-frame clones and lacks some. In the table there are some 110,000 clones, 90% to 95% of which are singletons. This material consisted of peripheral blood, taken in the third trimester of pregnancy. These receptor sequences come from a female donor with multiple sclerosis, enrolled in a pregnancy study. The CDR3 runs from the conserved cysteine through the conserved F or W. Fields, in order: V gene, D gene, clone size, J gene, CDR3 DNA, CDR3 protein. D genes are given only for firm matches. Clone size is shown for a subset of rows, as once, few, many or a class of expanded clone.

TRBV7-2	.	.	TRBJ1-5	TGTGCCAGCAGCCTAGAGCCTTCAGGGGTTAACAATCAGCCCCAGCATTTT	CASSLEPSGVNNQPQHF
TRBV10-3	TRBD1	.	TRBJ1-1	TGTGCCATCAGTGAGCCCGGGACAGAGAACACTGAAGCTTTCTTT	CAISEPGTENTEAFF
TRBV7-8	TRBD2	.	TRBJ2-2	TGTGCCAGCAGCTTAAGTCCTAGCGGGGGGCCCTCGGGCACCGGGGAGCTGTTTTTT	CASSLSPSGGPSGTGELFF
TRBV7-2	TRBD1	.	TRBJ1-1	TGTGCCAGCAGCCGCCGACAGGGGAACACTGAAGCTTTCTTT	CASSRRQGNTEAFF
TRBV4-1	TRBD2	.	TRBJ2-7	TGCGCCAGCAGCCCCTTAGAGGCGGGAGGGGGCTACGAGCAGTACTTC	CASSPLEAGGGYEQYF
TRBV29-1	TRBD1	.	TRBJ2-1	TGCAGCGTCCAGGGGGAATGGTACAATGAGCAGTTCTTC	CSVQGEWYNEQFF
TRBV9	.	.	TRBJ2-3	TGTGCCAGCAGTCCTACCGGGACCAGGAGGGGAGATACGCAGTATTTT	CASSPTGTRRGDTQYF
TRBV4-1	.	.	TRBJ1-1	TGCGCCAGCAGCCAAAGGAGTGAAGCTTTCTTT	CASSQRSEAFF
TRBV5-1	TRBD1	.	TRBJ2-3	TGCGCCAGCAGCGGATCCTCCAGGACAGGGGGACATCATACGCAGTATTTT	CASSGSSRTGGHHTQYF
TRBV5-4	TRBD1	.	TRBJ2-3	TGTGCCAGCAGCCAGAGGACAGGGGCAGATACGCAGTATTTT	CASSQRTGADTQYF
TRBV19	TRBD1	.	TRBJ1-5	TGTGCCAGTATTGGGACAGGGGGAGGTCAGCCCCAGCATTTT	CASIGTGGGQPQHF
TRBV7-2	TRBD1	.	TRBJ1-3	TGTGCCAGCAGCTCCCGACAGGGATCAGGAAACACCATATATTTT	CASSSRQGSGNTIYF
TRBV28	TRBD2	.	TRBJ2-7	TGTGCCAGCAGCGCTGCCGGGACTAGTCACTACGAGCAGTACTTC	CASSAAGTSHYEQYF
TRBV4-2	.	.	TRBJ2-2	TGTGCCAGCAGCCAAGATTACCGGACAAAAGGCGGGGAGCTGTTTTTT	CASSQDYRTKGGELFF
TRBV2	.	.	TRBJ1-5	TGTGCCAGCAGTGGTCCAGATTACAATCAGCCCCAGCATTTT	CASSGPDYNQPQHF
TRBV10-2	.	.	TRBJ1-3	TGCGCCTGCACTGGAGCGACAGGCTCTGGAAACACCATATATTTT	CACTGATGSGNTIYF
TRBV5-6	.	.	TRBJ2-1	TGTGCCAGCAGCTTGGCCGCCGGTGTCCGCGGGAAGTTCTTC	CASSLAAGVRGKFF
TRBV11-3	TRBD1	once	TRBJ2-1	TGTGCCAGCAGCTTAAGGACAGGGGGCGCCGGCAATGAGCAGTTCTTC	CASSLRTGGAGNEQFF
TRBV10-3	.	.	TRBJ1-3	TGTGCCATCAGTGTCGGGGTAGAGGACACCATATATTTT	CAISVGVEDTIYF
TRBV11-2	TRBD1	.	TRBJ2-3	TGTGCCAGCAGCTTTCGGGACAGAGATACAGATACGCAGTATTTT	CASSFRDRDTDTQYF
TRBV6-1	.	.	TRBJ1-1	TGTGCCAGTTCCAGAGCCTTGACTGAATCTGAAGCTTTCTTT	CASSRALTESEAFF
TRBV29-1	TRBD2	.	TRBJ2-5	TGCAGCGTTGACCCCCGGACTAGCGGGGTGCAGACCCAGTACTTC	CSVDPRTSGVQTQYF
TRBV19	.	.	TRBJ2-7	TGTGCCAGTAGTACGCAGGGGAGATTGAGGCACGAGCAGTACTTC	CASSTQGRLRHEQYF
TRBV9	TRBD2	.	TRBJ2-7	TGTGCCAGCAGCGTAGATGGGACTAGCACCGAGCAGTACTTC	CASSVDGTSTEQYF
TRBV6-5	TRBD1	.	TRBJ2-4	TGTGCCAGCTCCCCTGGGACAGGGAAAAACATTCAGTACTTC	CASSPGTGKNIQYF
TRBV28	.	.	TRBJ1-1	TGTGCCAGCCCGCCAGGGCGTGAGAACACTGAAGCTTTCTTT	CASPPGRENTEAFF
TRBV10-1	TRBD2	once	TRBJ2-7	TGCGCCAGTCCACTAGCGGGAGATTACGAGCAGTACTTC	CASPLAGDYEQYF
TRBV19	TRBD2	.	TRBJ2-3	TGTGCCAGTAGTCCGACTAGCGGGGGGGCCCGGGATACGCAGTATTTT	CASSPTSGGARDTQYF
TRBV2	TRBD2	.	TRBJ2-1	TGTGCCAGCAGCGAAATTCCGGGACTAGGGAGGTCGGGGCAGTTCTTC	CASSEIPGLGRSGQFF
TRBV25-1	.	.	TRBJ1-2	TGTGCCAGCAGTGATGGACTCACCTATGGCTACACCTTC	CASSDGLTYGYTF
TRBV5-1	TRBD2	.	TRBJ2-7	TGCGCCAGCAGCCCCCCTCTAGCGGGGGGATACGAGCAGTACTTC	CASSPPLAGGYEQYF
TRBV28	.	.	TRBJ1-2	TGTGCCAGCACCCCCTATGGCGGTGGCTACACCTTC	CASTPYGGGYTF
TRBV2	TRBD1	.	TRBJ2-5	TGTGCCAGCAGTCCCGGGACAGGGGTAGAGACCCAGTACTTC	CASSPGTGVETQYF
TRBV6-5	TRBD1	.	TRBJ1-2	TGTGCCAGCAGTCCGGACAGGAACTATGGCTACACCTTC	CASSPDRNYGYTF
TRBV5-1	TRBD1	.	TRBJ1-2	TGCGCCAGCAGCGGGGACAGCCCATGGTATGGCTACACCTTC	CASSGDSPWYGYTF
TRBV29-1	.	once	TRBJ2-3	TGCAGCGTCACTCCCCAGGGGGCGGGAGTTGGAGATACGCAGTATTTT	CSVTPQGAGVGDTQYF
TRBV7-3	TRBD2	.	TRBJ2-1	TGTGCCAGCAGCTTTAGCGGGCTCAACAATGAGCAGTTCTTC	CASSFSGLNNEQFF
TRBV5-8	TRBD1	.	TRBJ1-1	TGTGCCAGCAGCCCATACAGGGGTGGTACTGAAGCTTTCTTT	CASSPYRGGTEAFF
TRBV5-1	.	once	TRBJ2-3	TGCGCCAGCAGCTTGGCGGGAGGGGGCCCAGATACGCAGTATTTT	CASSLAGGGPDTQYF
TRBV10-3	.	.	TRBJ1-2	TGTGCCATCAGTGAACAGGTCAACTATGGCTACACCTTC	CAISEQVNYGYTF
TRBV6-5	.	once	TRBJ1-5	TGTGCCAGCAGCCGGAACCGGGACACTCAGCCCCAGCATTTT	CASSRNRDTQPQHF
TRBV4-1	.	.	TRBJ1-2	TGCGCCAGCAGCCAAGAGACTACAGGGTTTTCGGGCTACACCTTC	CASSQETTGFSGYTF
TRBV27	.	.	TRBJ2-7	TGTGCCAGCAGTTTAAGCGTCTCCTACGAGCAGTACTTC	CASSLSVSYEQYF
TRBV30	TRBD2	once	TRBJ2-5	TGTGCCTGGAGTGACCCCCTAGCGGCCTTCCAAGAGACCCAGTACTTC	CAWSDPLAAFQETQYF
TRBV19	.	.	TRBJ2-7	TGTGCCAGTCGGCAGGGGCCCTACGAGCAGTACTTC	CASRQGPYEQYF
TRBV15	.	.	TRBJ1-2	TGTGCCACCAGCAGAGATCCCGGTTACGGCTACACCTTC	CATSRDPGYGYTF
TRBV19	.	.	TRBJ2-1	TGTGCCAGTAGTATGAAGCAGGGTCTGGAGCAGTTCTTC	CASSMKQGLEQFF
TRBV7-2	.	.	TRBJ2-7	TGTGCCAGCAGCTTAGCGGTAGGCAGGTCTGGTGAGCAGTACTTC	CASSLAVGRSGEQYF
TRBV19	TRBD2	once	TRBJ2-1	TGTGCCAGTAGTACTGGACTAGCGAGCCACAATGAGCAGTTCTTC	CASSTGLASHNEQFF